This T cell receptor beta chain was profiled in a study of T cell responses to AZD1222 COVID-19 vaccine. Study observations and caveats: Donors were largely white British and mainly female; clonal diversity was possibly underestimated.

Profiling relied on immunoSEQ multiplex PCR, and the TCRdb table lists in-frame clones only, not all of them. This sample has over 120,000 clones, with 93% found just once. J gave up 7 bases and V 3 bases, and 4 bases lay outside the gene matches. There are 14 residues in the CDR3. Germline CDR1 reads SGHDN; CDR2 reads FVKESK. This clone was picked up one time. Its antigen is as yet unknown. The sequences come from peripheral blood, collected on day 0 of AZD1222 vaccination. This sequence was found in an adult in good health. The chain joins TRBV14 to TRBJ1-4, with 8 bases lining up with TRBD1. The CDR3 coding sequence is TGTGCCAGCAGCCAGACAGGGGACGGTGAAAAACTGTTTTTT. The encoded protein is CASSQTGDGEKLFF.